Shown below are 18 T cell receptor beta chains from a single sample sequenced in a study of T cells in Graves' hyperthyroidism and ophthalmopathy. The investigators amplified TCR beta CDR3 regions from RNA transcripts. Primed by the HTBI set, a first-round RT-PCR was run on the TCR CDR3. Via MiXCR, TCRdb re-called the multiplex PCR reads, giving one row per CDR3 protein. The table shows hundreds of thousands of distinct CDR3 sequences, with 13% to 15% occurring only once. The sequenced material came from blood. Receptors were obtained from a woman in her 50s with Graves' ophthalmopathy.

The CDR3 reads CATRGIGKGNTGELFF. In DNA, the CDR3 is TGTGCCACCAGAGGTATTGGGAAGGGGAACACCGGGGAGCTGTTTTTT. The J gene is TRBJ2-2, the V gene TRBV24-1; D is undetermined. Germline CDR1 reads KGHDR; CDR2 reads SFDVKD. Deletions cut 7 bases from V and 1 base from J, with 15 bases between. This CDR3 is built from 16 residues.

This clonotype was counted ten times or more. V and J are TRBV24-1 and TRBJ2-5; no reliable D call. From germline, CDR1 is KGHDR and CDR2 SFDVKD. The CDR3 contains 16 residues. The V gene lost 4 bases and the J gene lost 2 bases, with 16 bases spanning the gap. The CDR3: CATSDPTPGHQETQYF. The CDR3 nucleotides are TGTGCCACCAGTGACCCTACTCCGGGTCATCAAGAGACCCAGTACTTC.

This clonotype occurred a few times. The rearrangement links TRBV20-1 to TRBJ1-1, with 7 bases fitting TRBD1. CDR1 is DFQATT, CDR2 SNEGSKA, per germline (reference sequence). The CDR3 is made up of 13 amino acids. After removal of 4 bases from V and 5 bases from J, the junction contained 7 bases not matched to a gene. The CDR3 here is CSAKRQGRTEAFF. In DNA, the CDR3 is TGCAGTGCTAAACGACAGGGTCGTACTGAAGCTTTCTTT.

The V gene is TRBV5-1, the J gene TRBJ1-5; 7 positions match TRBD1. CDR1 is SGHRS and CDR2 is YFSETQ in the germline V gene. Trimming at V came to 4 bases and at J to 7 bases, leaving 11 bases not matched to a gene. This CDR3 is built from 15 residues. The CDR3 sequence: CASSDPGQPGQPQHF. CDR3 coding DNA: TGCGCCAGCAGCGACCCGGGACAGCCGGGACAGCCCCAGCATTTT.

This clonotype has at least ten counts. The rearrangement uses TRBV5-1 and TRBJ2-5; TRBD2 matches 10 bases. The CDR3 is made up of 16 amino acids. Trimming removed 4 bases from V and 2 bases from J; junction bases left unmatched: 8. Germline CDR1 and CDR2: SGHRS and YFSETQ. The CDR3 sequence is CASSLSELAGQETQYF. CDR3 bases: TGCGCCAGCAGCCTGAGCGAACTAGCGGGACAAGAGACCCAGTACTTC.

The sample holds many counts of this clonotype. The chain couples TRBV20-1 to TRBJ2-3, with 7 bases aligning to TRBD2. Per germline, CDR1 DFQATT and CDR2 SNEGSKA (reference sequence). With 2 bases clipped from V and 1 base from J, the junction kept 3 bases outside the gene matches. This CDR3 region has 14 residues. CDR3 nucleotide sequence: TGCAGTGCTAGACGCGGGAGTGGCACAGATACGCAGTATTTT. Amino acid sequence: CSARRGSGTDTQYF.

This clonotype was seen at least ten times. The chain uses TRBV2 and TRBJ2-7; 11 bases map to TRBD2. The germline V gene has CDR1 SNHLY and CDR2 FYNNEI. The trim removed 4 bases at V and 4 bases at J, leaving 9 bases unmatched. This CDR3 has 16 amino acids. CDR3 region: CASSAATSGRVYEQYF. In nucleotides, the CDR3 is TGTGCCAGCAGTGCCGCTACTAGCGGGAGAGTTTACGAGCAGTACTTC.

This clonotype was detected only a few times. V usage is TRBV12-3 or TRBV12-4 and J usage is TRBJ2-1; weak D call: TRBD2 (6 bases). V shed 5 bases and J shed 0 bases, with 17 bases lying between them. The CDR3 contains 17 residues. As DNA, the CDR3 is TGTGCCAGCAGTCCGAATAGCCTAGCGCCCTCCTACAATGAGCAGTTCTTC. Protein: CASSPNSLAPSYNEQFF.

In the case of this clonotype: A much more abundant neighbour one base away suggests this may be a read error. CDR3 in amino acids: CASSYSVARLSQYF. Here the CDR3 DNA reads TGTGCCAGCAGTTACTCTGTGGCTAGGCTTTCGCAGTATTTT. The V call is TRBV6-2 or TRBV6-3, the J call TRBJ2-3; no clear D gene. This CDR3 has 14 amino acids. The V end lost 0 bases, the J end lost 10 bases, and 14 bases lay between the germline ends. CDR1 and CDR2 (germline): MNHEY, SVGEGT.

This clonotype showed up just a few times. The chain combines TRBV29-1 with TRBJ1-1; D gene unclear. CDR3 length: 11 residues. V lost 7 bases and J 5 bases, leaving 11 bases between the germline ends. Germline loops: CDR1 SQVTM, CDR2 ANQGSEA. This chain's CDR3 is CSGWLGTEAFF. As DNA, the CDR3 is TGCAGCGGTTGGCTGGGGACTGAAGCTTTCTTT.

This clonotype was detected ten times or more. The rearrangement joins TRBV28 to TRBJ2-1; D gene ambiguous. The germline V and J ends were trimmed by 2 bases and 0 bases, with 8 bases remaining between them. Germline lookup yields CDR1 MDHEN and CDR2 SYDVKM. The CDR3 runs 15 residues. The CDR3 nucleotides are TGTGCCAGCAGTTTAAGGGCCAACTCCTACAATGAGCAGTTCTTC. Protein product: CASSLRANSYNEQFF.

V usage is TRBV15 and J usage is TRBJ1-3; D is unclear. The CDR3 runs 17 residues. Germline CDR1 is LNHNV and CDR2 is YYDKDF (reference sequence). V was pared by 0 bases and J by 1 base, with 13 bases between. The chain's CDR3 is CATSRDTARSSGNTIYF. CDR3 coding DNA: TGTGCCACCAGCAGAGATACGGCGCGGTCTTCTGGAAACACCATATATTTT.

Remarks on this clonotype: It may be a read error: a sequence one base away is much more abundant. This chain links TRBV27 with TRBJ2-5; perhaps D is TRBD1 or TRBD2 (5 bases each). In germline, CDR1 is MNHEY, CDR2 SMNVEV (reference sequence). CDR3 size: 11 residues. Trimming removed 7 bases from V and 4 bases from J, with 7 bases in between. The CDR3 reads CASMRGETQYF. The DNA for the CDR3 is TGTGCCAGCATGAGGGGAGAGACCCAGTACTTC.

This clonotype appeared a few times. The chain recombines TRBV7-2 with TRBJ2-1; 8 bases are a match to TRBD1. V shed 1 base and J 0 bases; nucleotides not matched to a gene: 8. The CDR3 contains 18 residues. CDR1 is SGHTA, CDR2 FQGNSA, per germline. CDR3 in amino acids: CASSLGRGLRSSYNEQFF. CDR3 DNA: TGTGCCAGCAGCTTAGGCAGGGGGCTCCGAAGCTCCTACAATGAGCAGTTCTTC.

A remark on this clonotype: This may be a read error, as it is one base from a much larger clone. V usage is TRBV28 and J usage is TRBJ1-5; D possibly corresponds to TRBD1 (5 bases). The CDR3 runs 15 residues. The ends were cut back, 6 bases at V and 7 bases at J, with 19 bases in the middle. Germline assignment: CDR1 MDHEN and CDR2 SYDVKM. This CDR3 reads CASSSDKGQGQPQHF. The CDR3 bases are TGTGCCAGCAGCTCGGACAAGGGGCAGGGACAGCCCCAGCATTTT.

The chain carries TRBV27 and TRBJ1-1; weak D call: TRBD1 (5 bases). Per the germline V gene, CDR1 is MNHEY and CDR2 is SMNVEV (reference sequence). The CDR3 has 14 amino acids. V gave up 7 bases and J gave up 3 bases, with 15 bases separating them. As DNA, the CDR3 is TGTGCCAGCATACCGACAGATTCGGACACTGAAGCTTTCTTT. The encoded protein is CASIPTDSDTEAFF.

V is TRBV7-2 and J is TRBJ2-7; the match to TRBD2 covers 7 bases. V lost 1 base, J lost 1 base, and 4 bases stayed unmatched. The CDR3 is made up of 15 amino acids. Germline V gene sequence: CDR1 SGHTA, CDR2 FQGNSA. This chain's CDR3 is CASSLDGTNSYEQYF. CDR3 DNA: TGTGCCAGCAGCTTAGATGGGACTAATTCCTACGAGCAGTACTTC. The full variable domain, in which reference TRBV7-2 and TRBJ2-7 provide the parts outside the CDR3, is GAGVSQSPSNKVTEKGKDVELRCDPISGHTALYWYRQSLGQGLEFLIYFQGNSAPDKSGLPSDRFSAERTGGSVSTLTIQRTQQEDSAVYLCASSLDGTNSYEQYFGPGTRLTVT.

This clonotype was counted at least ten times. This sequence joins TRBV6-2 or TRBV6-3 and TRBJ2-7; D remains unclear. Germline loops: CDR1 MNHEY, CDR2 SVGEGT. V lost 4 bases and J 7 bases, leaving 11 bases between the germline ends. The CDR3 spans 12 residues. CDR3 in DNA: TGTGCCAGCAGTTTCCCTCGACAAGAGCAGTACTTC. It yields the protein CASSFPRQEQYF.